This T cell receptor (beta chain) was identified during a study of CXCR3-negative and CXCR3-positive naive CD8 T cells. The germline CDR1 and CDR2 sequences are MGHDK and SYGVNS. This CDR3 has 17 residues. TRB cDNA was prepared as libraries by UMI-labeled 5' RACE. TCRdb re-called the 5' RACE reads and catalogs CDR3 proteins one per entry, DNA excluded. The sample's table shows tens of thousands of distinct CDR3 sequences. Sequencing was carried out using naive CXCR3- CD8+ T cells from blood. Subset defined: CD45RO-CCR7+CD27+CD95- naive CD8+ T cells lacking CXCR3 (TNR3-). The receptor's source is a human donor in good health. Some clones in this sample may be carry-over from other donors' samples. The chain employs TRBV25-1 and TRBJ2-4; TCRdb calls TRBD2, which cannot be checked without DNA. The CDR3 loop is CASSEPTSNPGKNIQYF.